This T cell receptor (beta chain) emerged from a study of shared clonotypes between healthy human individuals. The donors were adults (healthy and HIV-negative) with no recent acute infections or vaccinations. Note on this clone: As yet, its antigen is unknown.

Only in-frame clones appear in the TCRdb table, and some are missing; sequencing was by immunoSEQ multiplex PCR. Among about a million clones listed, approximately 80% were seen once. Trimming removed 0 bases from V and 1 base from J, with 13 bases in between. This CDR3 has 15 residues. Per germline, CDR1 GTSNPN and CDR2 SVGIG (reference sequence). General study findings and limits: Some naive CD4 clonotypes, 4% to 6%, turned up in common across a handful of donors. Generation probabilities of non-shared clonotypes were lower (relative to those shared by all four donors).

This receptor was identified in a man in his late teens or twenties in good health. Sequencing was done on a sample of memory CD4+ T cells sorted from blood. This sample's subset: CD45RA-negative fraction. The J gene is TRBJ2-7, the V gene TRBV30, with D hard to call. DNA of the CDR3: TGTGCCTGGAGTGTACCGGGCCCGAGATCCTACGAGCAGTACTTC. As protein: CAWSVPGPRSYEQYF.